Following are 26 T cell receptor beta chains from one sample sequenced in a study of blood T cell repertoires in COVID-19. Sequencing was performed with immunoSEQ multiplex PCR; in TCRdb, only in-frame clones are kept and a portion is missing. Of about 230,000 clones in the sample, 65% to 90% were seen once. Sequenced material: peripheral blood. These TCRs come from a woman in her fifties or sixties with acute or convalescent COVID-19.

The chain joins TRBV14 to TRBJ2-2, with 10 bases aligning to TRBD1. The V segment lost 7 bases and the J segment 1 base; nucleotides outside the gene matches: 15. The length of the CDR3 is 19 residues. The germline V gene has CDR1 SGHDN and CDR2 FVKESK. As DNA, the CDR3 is TGTGCCAGCACTTTATTCCGGGACAGGGGCGATCGGAACACCGGGGAGCTGTTTTTT. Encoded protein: CASTLFRDRGDRNTGELFF.

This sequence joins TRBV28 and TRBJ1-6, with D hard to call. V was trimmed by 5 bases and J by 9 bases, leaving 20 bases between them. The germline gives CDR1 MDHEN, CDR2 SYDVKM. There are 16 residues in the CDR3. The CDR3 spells CASSQRRLTGFSPLHF. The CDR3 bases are TGTGCCAGCAGTCAACGGCGACTTACCGGGTTTTCACCCCTCCACTTT.

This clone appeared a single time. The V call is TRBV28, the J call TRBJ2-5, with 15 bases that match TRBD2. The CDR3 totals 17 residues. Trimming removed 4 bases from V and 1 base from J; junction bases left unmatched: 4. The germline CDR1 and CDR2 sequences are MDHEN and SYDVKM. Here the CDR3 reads CASSSPGLAGGQETQYF. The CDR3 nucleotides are TGTGCCAGCAGTTCTCCGGGACTAGCGGGGGGCCAAGAGACCCAGTACTTC.

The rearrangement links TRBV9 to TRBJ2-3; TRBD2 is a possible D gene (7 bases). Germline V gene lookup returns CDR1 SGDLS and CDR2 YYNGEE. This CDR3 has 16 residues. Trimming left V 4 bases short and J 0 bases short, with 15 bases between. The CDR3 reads CASSPRGGVSTDTQYF. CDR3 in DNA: TGTGCCAGCAGCCCTAGGGGGGGTGTGAGCACAGATACGCAGTATTTT.

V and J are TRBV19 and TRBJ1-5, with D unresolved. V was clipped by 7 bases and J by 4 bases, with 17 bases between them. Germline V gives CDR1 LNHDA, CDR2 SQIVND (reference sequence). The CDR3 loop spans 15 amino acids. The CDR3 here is CASTKTGPGNQPQHF. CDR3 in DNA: TGTGCCAGTACCAAGACTGGACCGGGAAATCAGCCCCAGCATTTT.

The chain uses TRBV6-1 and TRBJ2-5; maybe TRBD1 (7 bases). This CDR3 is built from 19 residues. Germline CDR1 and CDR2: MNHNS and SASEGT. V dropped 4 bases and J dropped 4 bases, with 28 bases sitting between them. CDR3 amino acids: CASSGRQGRDSPHLETQYF. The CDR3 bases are TGTGCCAGCAGTGGGAGACAGGGCCGGGACTCTCCTCATCTAGAGACCCAGTACTTC.

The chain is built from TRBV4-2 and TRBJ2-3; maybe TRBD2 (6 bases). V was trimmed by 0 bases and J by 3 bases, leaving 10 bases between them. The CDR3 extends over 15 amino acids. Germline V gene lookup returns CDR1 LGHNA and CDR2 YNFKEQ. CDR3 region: CASSQEEGRTDTQYF. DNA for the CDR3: TGTGCCAGCAGCCAAGAGGAGGGACGGACAGATACGCAGTATTTT.

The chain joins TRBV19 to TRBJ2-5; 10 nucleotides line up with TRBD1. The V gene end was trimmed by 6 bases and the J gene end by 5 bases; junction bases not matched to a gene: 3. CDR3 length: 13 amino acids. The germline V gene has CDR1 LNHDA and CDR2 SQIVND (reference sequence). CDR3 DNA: TGTGCCAGTAGGGGACAGGGGAGGGAGACCCAGTACTTC. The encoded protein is CASRGQGRETQYF.

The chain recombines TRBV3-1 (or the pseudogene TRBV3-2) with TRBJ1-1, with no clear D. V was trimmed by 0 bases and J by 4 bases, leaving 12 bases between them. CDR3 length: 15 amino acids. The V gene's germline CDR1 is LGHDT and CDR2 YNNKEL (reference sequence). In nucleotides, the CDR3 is TGTGCCAGCAGCCAAGATTTAGTGTACGTCACTGAAGCTTTCTTT. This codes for CASSQDLVYVTEAFF.

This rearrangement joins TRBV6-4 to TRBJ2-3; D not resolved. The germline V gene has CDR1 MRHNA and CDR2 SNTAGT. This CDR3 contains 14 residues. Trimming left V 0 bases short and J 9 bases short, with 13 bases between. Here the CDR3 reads CASSDSTTQSTQYF. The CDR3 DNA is TGTGCCAGCAGTGACTCGACCACACAGAGCACGCAGTATTTT.

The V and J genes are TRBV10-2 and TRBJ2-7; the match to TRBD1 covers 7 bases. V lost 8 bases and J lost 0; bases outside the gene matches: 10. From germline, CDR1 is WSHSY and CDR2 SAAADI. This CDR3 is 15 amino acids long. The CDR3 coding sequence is TGCGCCAGCTCGAGAGAGACAGGGATCTCCTACGAGCAGTACTTC. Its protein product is CASSRETGISYEQYF.

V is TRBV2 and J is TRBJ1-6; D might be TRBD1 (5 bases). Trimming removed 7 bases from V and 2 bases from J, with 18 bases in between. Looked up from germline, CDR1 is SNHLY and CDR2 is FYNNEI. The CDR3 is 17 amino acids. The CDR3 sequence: CASTPGPDLTYNSPLHF. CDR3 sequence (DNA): TGTGCCAGCACTCCAGGGCCCGACTTAACCTATAATTCACCCCTCCACTTT. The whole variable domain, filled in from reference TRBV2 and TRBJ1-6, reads EPEVTQTPSHQVTQMGQEVILRCVPISNHLYFYWYRQILGQKVEFLVSFYNNEISEKSEIFDDQFSVERPDGSNFTLKIRSTKLEDSAMYFCASTPGPDLTYNSPLHFGNGTRLTVT.

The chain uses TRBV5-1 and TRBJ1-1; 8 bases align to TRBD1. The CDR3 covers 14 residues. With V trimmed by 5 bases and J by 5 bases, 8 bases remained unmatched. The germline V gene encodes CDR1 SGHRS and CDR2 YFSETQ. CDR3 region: CASRNRTGTTEAFF. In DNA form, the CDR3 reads TGCGCCAGCAGAAATCGGACAGGGACGACTGAAGCTTTCTTT.

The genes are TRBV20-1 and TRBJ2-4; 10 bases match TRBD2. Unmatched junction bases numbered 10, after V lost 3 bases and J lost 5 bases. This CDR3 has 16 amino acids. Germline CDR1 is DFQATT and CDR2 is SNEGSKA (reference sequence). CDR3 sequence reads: CSASGLAGATENIQYF. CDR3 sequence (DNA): TGCAGTGCTAGTGGCCTAGCGGGAGCCACGGAAAACATTCAGTACTTC.

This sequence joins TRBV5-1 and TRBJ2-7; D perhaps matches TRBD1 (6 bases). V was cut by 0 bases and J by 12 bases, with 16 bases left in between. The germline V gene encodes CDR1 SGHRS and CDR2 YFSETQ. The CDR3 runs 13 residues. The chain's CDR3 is CASSLAEGVGSYF. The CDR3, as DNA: TGCGCCAGCAGCTTGGCCGAGGGGGTTGGTTCGTACTTC.

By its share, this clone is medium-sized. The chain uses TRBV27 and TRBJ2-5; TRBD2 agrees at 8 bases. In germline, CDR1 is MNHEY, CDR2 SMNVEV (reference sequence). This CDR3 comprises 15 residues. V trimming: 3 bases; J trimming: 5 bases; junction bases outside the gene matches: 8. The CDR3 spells CASSFRGGPQETQYF. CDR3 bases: TGTGCCAGCAGTTTTCGGGGGGGCCCCCAGGAGACCCAGTACTTC.

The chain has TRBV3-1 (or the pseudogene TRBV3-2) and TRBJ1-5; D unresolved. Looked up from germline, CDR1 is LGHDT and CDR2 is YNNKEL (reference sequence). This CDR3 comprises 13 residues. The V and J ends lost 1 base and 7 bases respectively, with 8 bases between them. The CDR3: CASSQGSQQPQHF. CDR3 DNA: TGTGCCAGCAGCCAAGGGTCACAACAGCCCCAGCATTTT.

CDR3 sequence reads: CASSYSRGGSSGYTF. DNA for the CDR3: TGTGCCAGCAGTTACTCTCGCGGCGGATCATCGGGCTACACCTTC. The rearrangement joins TRBV6-2 or TRBV6-3 to TRBJ1-2; D remains unclear. CDR1 is MNHEY, CDR2 SVGEGT, per germline. This CDR3 is 15 amino acids long. Trimming removed 0 bases from V and 8 bases from J, with 16 bases in between.

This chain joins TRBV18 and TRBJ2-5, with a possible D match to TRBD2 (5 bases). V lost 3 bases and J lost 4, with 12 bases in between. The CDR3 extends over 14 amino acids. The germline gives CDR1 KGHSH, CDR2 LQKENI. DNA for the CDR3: TGTGCCAGCTCACCCCTGGACTCAGCAGAGACCCAGTACTTC. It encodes CASSPLDSAETQYF.

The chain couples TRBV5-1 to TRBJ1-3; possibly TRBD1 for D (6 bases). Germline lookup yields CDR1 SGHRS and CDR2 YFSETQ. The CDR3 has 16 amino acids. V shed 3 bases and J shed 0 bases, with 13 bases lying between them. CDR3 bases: TGCGCCAGCAGCTCGGGAACAGGGAACTCTGGAAACACCATATATTTT. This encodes CASSSGTGNSGNTIYF.

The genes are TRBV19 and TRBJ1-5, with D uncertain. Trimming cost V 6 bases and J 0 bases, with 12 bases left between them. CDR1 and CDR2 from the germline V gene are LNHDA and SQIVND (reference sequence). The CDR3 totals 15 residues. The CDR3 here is CASSPGSRSNQPQHF. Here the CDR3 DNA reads TGTGCCAGTAGCCCCGGGTCTCGTAGCAATCAGCCCCAGCATTTT.

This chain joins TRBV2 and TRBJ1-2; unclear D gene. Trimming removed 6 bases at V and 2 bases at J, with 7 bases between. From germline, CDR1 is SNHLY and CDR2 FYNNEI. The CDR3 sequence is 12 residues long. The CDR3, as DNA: TGTGCCAGCAGGGAGGACAACTATGGCTACACCTTC. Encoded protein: CASREDNYGYTF. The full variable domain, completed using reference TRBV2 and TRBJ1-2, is EPEVTQTPSHQVTQMGQEVILRCVPISNHLYFYWYRQILGQKVEFLVSFYNNEISEKSEIFDDQFSVERPDGSNFTLKIRSTKLEDSAMYFCASREDNYGYTFGSGTRLTVV.

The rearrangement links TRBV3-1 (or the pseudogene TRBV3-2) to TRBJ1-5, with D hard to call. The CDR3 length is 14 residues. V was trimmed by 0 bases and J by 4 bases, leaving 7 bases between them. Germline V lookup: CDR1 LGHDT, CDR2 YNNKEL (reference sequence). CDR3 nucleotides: TGTGCCAGCAGCCAAGAATACGGGAATCAGCCCCAGCATTTT. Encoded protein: CASSQEYGNQPQHF.

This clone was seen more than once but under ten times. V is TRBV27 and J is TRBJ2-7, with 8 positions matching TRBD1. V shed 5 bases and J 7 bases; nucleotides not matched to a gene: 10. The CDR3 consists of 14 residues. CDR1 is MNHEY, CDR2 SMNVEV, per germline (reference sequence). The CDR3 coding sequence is TGTGCCAGCAGTGAGGGGACAGGTCCCCTGGAGCAGTACTTC. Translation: CASSEGTGPLEQYF.

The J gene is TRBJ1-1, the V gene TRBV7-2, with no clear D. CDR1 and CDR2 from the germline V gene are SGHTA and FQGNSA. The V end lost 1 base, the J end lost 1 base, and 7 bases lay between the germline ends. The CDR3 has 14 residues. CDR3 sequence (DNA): TGTGCCAGCAGCTTAGTGTTCGGGAACACTGAAGCTTTCTTT. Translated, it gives CASSLVFGNTEAFF.

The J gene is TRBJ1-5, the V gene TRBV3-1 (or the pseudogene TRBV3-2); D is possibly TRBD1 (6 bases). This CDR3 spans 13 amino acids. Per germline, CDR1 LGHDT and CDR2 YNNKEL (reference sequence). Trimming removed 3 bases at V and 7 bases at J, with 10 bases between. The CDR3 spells CASSHSGDQPQHF. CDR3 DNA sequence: TGTGCCAGCAGCCATTCAGGGGACCAGCCCCAGCATTTT.